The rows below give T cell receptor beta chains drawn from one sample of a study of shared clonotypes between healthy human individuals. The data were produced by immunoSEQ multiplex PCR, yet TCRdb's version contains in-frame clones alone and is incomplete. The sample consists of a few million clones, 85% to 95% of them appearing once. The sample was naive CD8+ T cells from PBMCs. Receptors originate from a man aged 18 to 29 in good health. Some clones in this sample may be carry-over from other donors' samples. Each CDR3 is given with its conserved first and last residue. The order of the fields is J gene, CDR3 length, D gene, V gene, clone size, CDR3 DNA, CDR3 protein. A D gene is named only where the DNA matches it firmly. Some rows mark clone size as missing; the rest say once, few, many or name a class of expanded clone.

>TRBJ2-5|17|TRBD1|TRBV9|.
TGTGCCAGCAGCGTAGAGGGGGGACAGGGGGCTCGAGAGACCCAGTACTTC
CASSVEGGQGARETQYF
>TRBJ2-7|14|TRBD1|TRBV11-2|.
TGTGCCAGCAGCTTAGGGGACAGGTACTACGAGCAGTACTTC
CASSLGDRYYEQYF
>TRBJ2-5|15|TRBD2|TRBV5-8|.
TGTGCCAGCAGCCCGGGGACTAGCGTAGAAGAGACCCAGTACTTC
CASSPGTSVEETQYF
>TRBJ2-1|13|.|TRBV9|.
TGTGCCAGCAGCGTCGGCAGCTCTTTTGAGCAGTTCTTC
CASSVGSSFEQFF
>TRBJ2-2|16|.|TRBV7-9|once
TGTGCCAGCAGCTTAGGAGAACAGGCGACCACCGGGGAGCTGTTTTTT
CASSLGEQATTGELFF
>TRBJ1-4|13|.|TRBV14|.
TGTGCCAGCAGCCAAGTACTAGGCGAAAAACTGTTTTTT
CASSQVLGEKLFF
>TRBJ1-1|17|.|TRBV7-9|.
TGTGCCAGCAGCTTAGGAGGTCTCAGCCGTATGAACACTGAAGCTTTCTTT
CASSLGGLSRMNTEAFF
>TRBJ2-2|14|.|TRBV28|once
TGTGCCAGCAGCTGGAGAGGTTACACCGGGGAGCTGTTTTTT
CASSWRGYTGELFF
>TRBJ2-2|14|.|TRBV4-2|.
TGTGCCAGCAGCCAAGATTTCAACACCGGGGAGCTGTTTTTT
CASSQDFNTGELFF
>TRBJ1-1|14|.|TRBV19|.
TGTGCCAGTACCCCGGGGGTTGTGAACACTGAAGCTTTCTTT
CASTPGVVNTEAFF
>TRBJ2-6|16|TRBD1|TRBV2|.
TGTGCCAGCAGTTGGGGACAGGGGGCTGGGGCCAACGTCCTGACTTTC
CASSWGQGAGANVLTF
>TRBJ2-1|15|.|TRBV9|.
TGTGCCAGCAGCGTAGACGGGAGTTTCTCCAATGAGCAGTTCTTC
CASSVDGSFSNEQFF
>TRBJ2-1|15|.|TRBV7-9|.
TGTGCCAGCAGCTACGGACTGGGCCCCCTCAATGAGCAGTTCTTC
CASSYGLGPLNEQFF
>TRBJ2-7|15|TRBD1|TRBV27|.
TGTGCCAGCAGTTTAGAGGACAGGGCTCCCTACGAGCAGTACTTC
CASSLEDRAPYEQYF